Listed below are T cell receptor beta chains from one sample, sequenced in a study of T-cell reconstitution after alpha-beta-depleted transplantation in children. TCRdb re-called the PCR reads with MiXCR, one entry per CDR3 protein. Of 250,000 to 400,000 distinct CDR3 sequences in the sample, around 20% were seen once. Sequenced material: PBMCs, mostly from graft donor cells, taken 180 days after TCRalphabeta/CD19-depleted stem cell transplant. These receptors all stem from a male patient between 10 and 17 years old who had a stem cell transplant for acute lymphoblastic leukemia, so the T cells may come from the graft donor. Both conserved end residues are part of each CDR3. Each record gives: D gene, clone size, J gene, V gene, CDR3 protein, CDR3 DNA. The D gene is left open where the match is weak. Size tells how often a clone was seen (once, few, many) or the class of an expanded clone, and some rows leave it out.

>-|few|TRBJ1-5|TRBV27
CASSGHVNQPQHF
TGTGCCAGTAGCGGACACGTCAATCAGCCCCAGCATTTT
>-|many|TRBJ2-1|TRBV5-1
CASSFTGNEQFF
TGCGCCAGCAGCTTCACGGGCAATGAGCAGTTCTTC
>-|-|TRBJ2-7|TRBV7-9
CASSFPPWGYEQYF
TGTGCCAGCAGCTTCCCTCCTTGGGGCTACGAGCAGTACTTC
>-|-|TRBJ1-1|TRBV18
CASSPPNGGNTEAFF
TGTGCCAGCTCACCACCGAACGGAGGGAACACTGAAGCTTTCTTT
>TRBD1|-|TRBJ2-7|TRBV20-1
CSALRDRGSYEQYF
TGCAGTGCTCTAAGGGACAGGGGATCGTACGAGCAGTACTTC
>TRBD1|many|TRBJ1-2|TRBV29-1
CSVPRQGGHYGYTF
TGCAGCGTACCTCGACAGGGAGGACACTATGGCTACACCTTC
>-|few|TRBJ2-3|TRBV12-3/TRBV12-4
CASSLRGSPTDTQYF
TGTGCCAGCAGTTTACGGGGGAGTCCAACAGATACGCAGTATTTT
>-|many|TRBJ2-7|TRBV14
CASSQDPSYEQYF
TGTGCCAGCAGCCAAGATCCCTCCTACGAGCAGTACTTC
>-|-|TRBJ2-1|TRBV7-8
CASAELYSYNEQFF
TGTGCCAGCGCTGAGCTCTACTCCTACAATGAGCAGTTCTTC
>TRBD2|-|TRBJ2-3|TRBV2
CASRGRLAARLGTDTQYF
TGTGCCAGCAGGGGCCGGCTAGCGGCCCGTCTCGGCACAGATACGCAGTATTTT
>TRBD2|-|TRBJ2-5|TRBV20-1
CSARLAGLETQYF
TGCAGTGCTAGACTAGCGGGATTGGAGACCCAGTACTTC
>-|-|TRBJ2-3|TRBV20-1
CSATNRRGPSTDTQYF
TGCAGTGCTACCAACAGGCGGGGTCCCAGCACAGATACGCAGTATTTT
>TRBD2|few|TRBJ2-1|TRBV7-2
CASSRLGGFPYNEQFF
TGTGCCAGCAGCCGACTCGGGGGGTTCCCCTACAATGAGCAGTTCTTC
>-|few|TRBJ2-1|TRBV12-3/TRBV12-4
CASSPREGTEPTNEQFF
TGTGCCAGCAGTCCCAGGGAAGGCACGGAACCTACAAATGAGCAGTTCTTC
>TRBD2|many|TRBJ2-1|TRBV11-1
CASSLRPVLAGEDPYNEQFF
TGTGCCAGCAGCTTAAGGCCAGTTCTAGCGGGAGAAGACCCCTACAATGAGCAGTTCTTC
>TRBD1|-|TRBJ2-7|TRBV6-2/TRBV6-3
CASSYPDRGPWEQYF
TGTGCCAGCAGTTACCCGGACAGGGGGCCATGGGAGCAGTACTTC
>TRBD1|few|TRBJ2-3|TRBV20-1
CSANRRDRPSTDTQYF
TGCAGTGCCAACCGGCGGGACAGGCCATCCACAGATACGCAGTATTTT
>TRBD2|few|TRBJ2-1|TRBV24-1
CATSGGGLAGVHEQFF
TGTGCCACCAGTGGGGGGGGACTAGCGGGAGTCCATGAGCAGTTCTTC
>-|few|TRBJ2-1|TRBV12-3/TRBV12-4
CASSLALHNEQFF
TGTGCCAGCAGTTTAGCATTACACAATGAGCAGTTCTTC
>-|few|TRBJ2-1|TRBV20-1
CSARGQARNEQLF
TGCAGTGCTAGAGGACAGGCTAGAAATGAGCAGCTCTTC
>TRBD1|-|TRBJ2-7|TRBV14
CASSQWAVRGEQYF
TGTGCCAGCAGCCAATGGGCAGTCAGGGGGGAGCAGTACTTC
>-|-|TRBJ1-5|TRBV28
CASSLLWGYSNQPQHF
TGTGCCAGCAGTCTACTCTGGGGGTATAGCAATCAGCCCCAGCATTTT
>TRBD2|few|TRBJ2-3|TRBV12-3/TRBV12-4
CASSSRTSGGTDTQYF
TGTGCCAGCAGTTCTCGGACTAGCGGGGGCACAGATACGCAGTATTTT
>TRBD2|few|TRBJ2-7|TRBV16
CASSLLRTGTSGDSSYEQYF
TGTGCCAGCAGCCTACTACGCACCGGGACTAGCGGGGACAGCTCCTACGAGCAGTACTTC
>-|-|TRBJ2-4|TRBV7-9
CASSLVRLTLAKNIQYF
TGTGCCAGCAGCTTAGTGCGGCTGACCCTAGCCAAAAACATTCAGTACTTC
>-|-|TRBJ1-3|TRBV10-3
CAISGGIPGRSGATGGTIYF
TGTGCCATCAGTGGAGGGATACCTGGCCGGTCTGGTGCCACCGGGGGCACCATATATTTT
>-|few|TRBJ1-5|TRBV6-1
CASRGENSNQPQHF
TGTGCCAGCAGAGGAGAGAATAGCAATCAGCCCCAGCATTTT
>-|-|TRBJ2-3|TRBV5-1
CASSLGAKRDTQYF
TGCGCCAGCAGCTTGGGGGCCAAGAGGGATACGCAGTATTTT
>TRBD2|once|TRBJ2-7|TRBV7-8
CASSLRRLAGGPSDGEQHF
TGTGCCAGCAGCTTACGTAGACTAGCGGGAGGGCCTTCAGATGGAGAGCAGCACTTC
>-|-|TRBJ1-1|TRBV2
CASSVRAGDTEAFF
TGTGCCAGCAGTGTCAGGGCGGGAGACACTGAAGCTTTCTTT
>-|few|TRBJ2-3|TRBV12-3/TRBV12-4
CASHSGADTQYF
TGTGCCTCCCACTCGGGGGCAGATACGCAGTATTTT
>-|-|TRBJ2-1|TRBV25-1
CASSSHSGAYNEQFF
TGTGCCAGCTCGTCTCATAGCGGAGCCTACAATGAGCAGTTCTTC
>TRBD1|-|TRBJ2-5|TRBV5-8
CASRDRGEYQETQYF
TGTGCCAGCAGAGACAGGGGGGAGTACCAAGAGACCCAGTACTTC
>TRBD2|few|TRBJ2-1|TRBV11-1
CASSGGTSGGSSSYNEQFF
TGTGCCAGCAGCGGCGGGACTAGCGGGGGCTCTAGCTCCTACAATGAGCAGTTCTTC
>TRBD1|few|TRBJ2-6|TRBV7-6
CASSLTGGPSGANVLTF
TGTGCCAGCAGCTTGACAGGGGGCCCCTCTGGGGCCAACGTCCTGACTTTC
>TRBD1|-|TRBJ1-2|TRBV7-8
CASSVMAGGNYGYTF
TGTGCCAGCAGCGTCATGGCAGGGGGGAACTATGGCTACACCTTC
>TRBD1|many|TRBJ1-2|TRBV5-1
CASSLAGQVNYGYTF
TGCGCCAGCAGCTTGGCGGGACAGGTTAACTATGGCTACACCTTC
>-|-|TRBJ1-4|TRBV7-9
CARSRRTARSEKLFF
TGTGCCAGAAGCAGACGGACAGCCCGAAGTGAAAAACTGTTTTTT
>-|-|TRBJ2-7|TRBV6-1
CASSPSQPPHEQYF
TGTGCCAGCAGTCCCTCTCAACCGCCCCACGAGCAGTACTTC
>TRBD1|few|TRBJ2-2|TRBV7-6
CASSHRGAGELFF
TGTGCCAGCAGCCACAGGGGTGCCGGGGAGCTGTTTTTT
>-|-|TRBJ1-1|TRBV6-1
CASSAFRAGTEAFF
TGTGCCAGCAGTGCTTTCAGGGCGGGCACTGAAGCTTTCTTT
>-|many|TRBJ2-7|TRBV5-1
CASSFEVTYEQYF
TGCGCCAGCAGCTTTGAGGTTACCTACGAGCAGTACTTC
>-|-|TRBJ2-7|TRBV19
CASSRGTYSYEQYF
TGTGCCAGTAGTCGCGGGACGTACTCCTACGAGCAGTACTTC
>TRBD2|-|TRBJ2-3|TRBV4-2
CASSPLGGRAADTQYF
TGTGCCAGCAGCCCCCTAGGCGGGAGGGCCGCAGATACGCAGTATTTT
>-|many|TRBJ1-5|TRBV20-1
CSAREGSVRNQPQHF
TGCAGTGCTAGAGAGGGAAGTGTTCGCAATCAGCCCCAGCATTTT
>-|-|TRBJ2-5|TRBV15
CATSRDRGAQETQCF
TGTGCCACCAGCAGAGATAGAGGGGCCCAAGAGACCCAGTGCTTC
>-|-|TRBJ2-3|TRBV20-1
CSALELAGTDTQYF
TGCAGTGCTCTCGAGTTAGCTGGCACAGATACGCAGTATTTT
>TRBD2|-|TRBJ2-7|TRBV4-1
CASSQGARTSSYEQYF
TGCGCCAGCAGCCAAGGGGCCCGGACTAGCTCCTACGAGCAGTACTTC
>-|few|TRBJ1-2|TRBV9
CASSVGRGSFNGYTF
TGTGCCAGCAGCGTAGGGAGGGGCTCGTTTAATGGCTACACCTTC
>TRBD2|few|TRBJ2-5|TRBV5-1
CASSLARAGGQETQYF
TGCGCCAGCAGCTTGGCCCGTGCGGGAGGGCAAGAGACCCAGTACTTC
>TRBD1|-|TRBJ1-4|TRBV6-5
CASSFGTGGEKLFF
TGTGCCAGCAGTTTCGGGACAGGGGGTGAAAAACTGTTTTTT
>-|-|TRBJ2-4|TRBV12-3/TRBV12-4
CASSPFGAKNIQYF
TGTGCCAGCAGCCCCTTTGGAGCCAAAAACATTCAGTACTTC
>TRBD2|-|TRBJ2-3|TRBV20-1
CSASTSGSRTDTQYF
TGCAGTGCTAGTACTAGCGGGAGCCGCACAGATACGCAGTATTTT
>TRBD2|few|TRBJ2-3|TRBV7-9
CASSRGLAGGSDTQYF
TGTGCCAGCAGCCGCGGACTAGCGGGAGGATCAGATACGCAGTATTTT
>-|-|TRBJ1-5|TRBV14
CASSQDASRGNQPQHF
TGTGCCAGCAGCCAAGACGCCAGTCGAGGCAATCAGCCCCAGCATTTT
>-|-|TRBJ1-1|TRBV10-3
CAISESGAREAFF
TGTGCCATCAGTGAGTCGGGAGCCAGGGAAGCTTTCTTT
>-|few|TRBJ2-3|TRBV5-1
CASSIGPGPDTQYF
TGCGCCAGCAGCATCGGTCCTGGCCCAGATACGCAGTATTTT
>-|-|TRBJ2-7|TRBV20-1
CSARGVPLRRNSYEQYF
TGCAGTGCTAGAGGGGTCCCCTTGCGGCGGAACTCCTACGAGCAGTACTTC
>-|few|TRBJ2-2|TRBV4-1
CASSQDLRLLFGELFF
TGCGCCAGCAGCCAAGATCTAAGGTTGTTGTTTGGGGAGCTGTTTTTT
>TRBD1|-|TRBJ1-1|TRBV5-1
CASSVDRRERTEAFF
TGCGCCAGCAGCGTGGACAGGCGGGAGCGGACTGAAGCTTTCTTT